The 6 T cell receptor beta chains below were found in one sample sequenced in a study of blood T cells in healthy people across ages. The second PCR ran roughly 7 to 12 cycles with a sample-barcoded 5' primer and J-beta primers. TCRdb reprocessed the 5' RACE reads with MiXCR, giving one entry per CDR3 protein. The repertoire has 650,000 to 700,000 distinct CDR3 sequences, 52% of them found once; the top ten carry roughly 14%. The source material was blood. These receptors all come from a woman aged 80 or over in good health.

Many counts were recorded for this clonotype. The chain carries TRBV3-1 and TRBJ2-3; TRBD1 might be the D (5 bases). V lost 4 bases to trimming and J lost 0 bases, with 8 bases between them. Germline values: CDR1 LGHDT, CDR2 YNNKEL (reference sequence). The CDR3 is 14 residues long. The CDR3 DNA follows: TGTGCCAGCAGCCCCCGACAGAGCACAGATACGCAGTATTTT. It translates to CASSPRQSTDTQYF.

This clonotype is a singleton in its sample. This clone may be a read error of a much larger clone one base away. The V gene is TRBV12-3 or TRBV12-4, the J gene TRBJ2-5; 15 bases map to TRBD2. V lost 3 bases to trimming and J lost 11 bases; unmatched junction nucleotides: 10. The CDR3 extends over 16 amino acids. The CDR3 reads CASSFPGLAGGNEQYF. Here the CDR3 DNA reads TGTGCCAGCAGTTTCCCGGGACTAGCGGGGGGAAATGAGCAGTACTTC.

The chain uses TRBV6-2 or TRBV6-3 and TRBJ1-5; no clear D. CDR3 size: 16 residues. The V gene lost 0 bases and the J gene lost 2 bases, with 11 bases spanning the gap. Germline CDR1 and CDR2: MNHEY and SVGEGT. The CDR3 protein is CASSYSTARGNQPQHF. The CDR3 coding sequence is TGTGCCAGCAGTTACTCGACGGCTCGGGGCAATCAGCCCCAGCATTTT.

The J gene is TRBJ2-1, the V gene TRBV20-1; 7 nucleotides align to TRBD2. CDR1 DFQATT and CDR2 SNEGSKA come from the germline V gene (reference sequence). This CDR3 is built from 16 residues. With 0 bases clipped from V and 7 bases from J, the junction kept 12 bases outside the gene matches. The CDR3 coding sequence is TGCAGTGCTAGAGATCTAGGACGAGCGGGACGGAATGAGCAGTTCTTC. Translation: CSARDLGRAGRNEQFF.

V is TRBV3-1 and J is TRBJ2-3, with a tentative D call TRBD1 (6 bases). V was pared by 4 bases and J by 2 bases, with 19 bases between. The CDR3 spans 17 residues. Germline V gives CDR1 LGHDT, CDR2 YNNKEL (reference sequence). The CDR3 sequence is CASSPWGHRGSTDTQYF. CDR3 nucleotide sequence: TGTGCCAGCAGCCCATGGGGACATCGCGGATCCACAGATACGCAGTATTTT.

The genes are TRBV7-8 and TRBJ2-1, with TRBD1 identical over 7 bases. The CDR3 is made up of 12 amino acids. J lost 13 bases, V lost 5 bases, and 8 bases had no gene match. Germline CDR1 is SGHVS and CDR2 is FQNEAQ. The CDR3, as DNA: TGTGCCAGCAGCCCCAGACAGGGACCTCAGTTCTTC. As protein: CASSPRQGPQFF.